The sequence of this T cell receptor (beta chain) was determined in a study of cytomegalovirus exposure and HLA in healthy donors. Study results and caveats: Differences between HLA loci emerged in a later analysis of TCR association rates, with DRB1 most and HLA-C fewest.

CDR3 length: 15 amino acids. The trim removed 0 bases at V and 5 bases at J, leaving 4 bases unmatched. Germline CDR1 SGHTA, CDR2 FQGNSA. Amplification used 60 Vbeta primers and 13 Jbeta primers. Libraries were prepared by immunoSEQ multiplex PCR; TCRdb keeps only in-frame clonotypes and omits some of them. The table has approximately 150,000 clones, around 73% seen once. This clone was counted a single time. Antigen unknown. The sequenced sample consisted of PBMCs. The clonotype was recovered from a female donor in good health and CMV-seronegative. This chain connects TRBV7-2 to TRBJ1-1; TRBD1 matches 9 bases. As DNA, the CDR3 is TGTGCCAGCAGCTTAGCGAGGACAGGGGTTACTGAAGCTTTCTTT. Its translation: CASSLARTGVTEAFF.